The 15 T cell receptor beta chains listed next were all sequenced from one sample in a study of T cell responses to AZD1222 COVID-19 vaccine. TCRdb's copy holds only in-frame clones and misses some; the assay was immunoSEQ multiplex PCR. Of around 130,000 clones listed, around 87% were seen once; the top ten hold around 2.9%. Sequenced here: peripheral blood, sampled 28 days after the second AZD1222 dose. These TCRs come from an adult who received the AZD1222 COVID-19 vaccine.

CDR3 sequence: CASSDGLEYGYTF. The CDR3 nucleotides read TGTGCCAGCAGTGACGGTCTGGAATATGGCTACACCTTC. The genes are TRBV6-1 and TRBJ1-2; D is unclear. CDR3 length: 13 residues. CDR1 is MNHNS and CDR2 is SASEGT in the germline V gene. V was cut by 3 bases and J by 5 bases, with 10 bases left in between.

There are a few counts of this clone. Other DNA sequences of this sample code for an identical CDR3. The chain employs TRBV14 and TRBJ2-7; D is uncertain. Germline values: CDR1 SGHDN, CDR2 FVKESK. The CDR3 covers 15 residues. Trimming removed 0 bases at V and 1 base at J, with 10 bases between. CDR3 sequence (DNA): TGTGCCAGCAGCCAAGAAGTCGGATCGTCCTACGAGCAGTACTTC. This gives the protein CASSQEVGSSYEQYF. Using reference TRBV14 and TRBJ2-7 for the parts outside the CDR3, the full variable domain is EAGVTQFPSHSVIEKGQTVTLRCDPISGHDNLYWYRRVMGKEIKFLLHFVKESKQDESGMPNNRFLAERTGGTYSTLKVQPAELEDSGVYFCASSQEVGSSYEQYFGPGTRLTVT.

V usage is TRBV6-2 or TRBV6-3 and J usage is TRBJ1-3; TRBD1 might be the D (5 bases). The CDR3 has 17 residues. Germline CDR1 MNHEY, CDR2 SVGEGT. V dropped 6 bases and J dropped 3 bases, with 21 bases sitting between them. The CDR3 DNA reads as TGTGCCAGCAGCCCTAATGGTCGAACCCAGGGTGGAAACACCATATATTTT. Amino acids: CASSPNGRTQGGNTIYF.

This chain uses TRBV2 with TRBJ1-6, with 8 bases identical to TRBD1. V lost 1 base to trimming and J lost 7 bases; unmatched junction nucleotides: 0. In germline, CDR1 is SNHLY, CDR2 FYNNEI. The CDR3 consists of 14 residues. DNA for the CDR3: TGTGCCAGCAGTGAAGGACAGGGGAATTCACCCCTCCACTTT. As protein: CASSEGQGNSPLHF.

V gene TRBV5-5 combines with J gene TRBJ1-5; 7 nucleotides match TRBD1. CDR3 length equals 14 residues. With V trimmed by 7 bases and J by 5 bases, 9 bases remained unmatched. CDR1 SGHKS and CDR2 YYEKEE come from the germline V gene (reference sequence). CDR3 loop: CASRRDSADQPQHF. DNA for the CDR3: TGTGCCAGCCGAAGGGACAGTGCGGATCAGCCCCAGCATTTT.

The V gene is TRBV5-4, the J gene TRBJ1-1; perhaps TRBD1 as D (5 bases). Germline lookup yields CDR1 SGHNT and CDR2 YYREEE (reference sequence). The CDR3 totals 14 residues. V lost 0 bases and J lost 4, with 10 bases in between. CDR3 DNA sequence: TGTGCCAGCAGCTTGGGAGGGGCGACCACTGAAGCTTTCTTT. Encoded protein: CASSLGGATTEAFF. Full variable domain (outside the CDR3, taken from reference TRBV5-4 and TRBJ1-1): ETGVTQSPTHLIKTRGQQVTLRCSSQSGHNTVSWYQQALGQGPQFIFQYYREEENGRGNFPPRFSGLQFPNYSSELNVNALELDDSALYLCASSLGGATTEAFFGQGTRLTVV.

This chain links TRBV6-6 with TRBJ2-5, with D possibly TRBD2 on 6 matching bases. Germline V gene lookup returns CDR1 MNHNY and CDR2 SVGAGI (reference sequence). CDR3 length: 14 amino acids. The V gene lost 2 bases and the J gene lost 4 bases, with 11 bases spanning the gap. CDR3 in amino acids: CASSYGGMRETQYF. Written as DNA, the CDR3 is TGTGCCAGCAGTTACGGGGGGATGAGAGAGACCCAGTACTTC.

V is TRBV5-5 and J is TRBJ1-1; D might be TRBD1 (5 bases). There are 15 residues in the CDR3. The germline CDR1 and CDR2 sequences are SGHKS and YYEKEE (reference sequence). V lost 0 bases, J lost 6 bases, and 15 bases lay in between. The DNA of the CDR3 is TGTGCCAGCAGCTTGGTCTGGGGGAGGGGCGCTGAAGCTTTCTTT. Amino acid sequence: CASSLVWGRGAEAFF.

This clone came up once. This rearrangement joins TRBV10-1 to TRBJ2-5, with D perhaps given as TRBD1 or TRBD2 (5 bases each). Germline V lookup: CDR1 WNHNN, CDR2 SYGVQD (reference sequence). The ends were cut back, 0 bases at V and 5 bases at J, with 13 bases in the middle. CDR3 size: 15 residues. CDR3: CASSESGTEKETQYF. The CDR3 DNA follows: TGCGCCAGCAGTGAGTCGGGGACGGAGAAGGAGACCCAGTACTTC.

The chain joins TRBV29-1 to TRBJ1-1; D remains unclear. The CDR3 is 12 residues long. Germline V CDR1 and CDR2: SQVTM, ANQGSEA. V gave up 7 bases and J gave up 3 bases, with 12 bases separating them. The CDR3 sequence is CSASLLDTEAFF. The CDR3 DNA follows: TGCAGCGCCTCTTTGCTGGACACTGAAGCTTTCTTT.

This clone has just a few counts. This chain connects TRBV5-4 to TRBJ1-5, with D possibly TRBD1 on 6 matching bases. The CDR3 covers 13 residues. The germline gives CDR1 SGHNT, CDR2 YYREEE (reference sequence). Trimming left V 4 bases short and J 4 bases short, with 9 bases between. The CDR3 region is CASSGQPNQPQHF. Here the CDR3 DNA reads TGTGCCAGCAGCGGACAGCCGAATCAGCCCCAGCATTTT.

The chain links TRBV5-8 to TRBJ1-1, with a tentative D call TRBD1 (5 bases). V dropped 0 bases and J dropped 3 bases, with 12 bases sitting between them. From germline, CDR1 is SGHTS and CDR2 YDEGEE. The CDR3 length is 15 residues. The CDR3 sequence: CASSLVQGRYTEAFF. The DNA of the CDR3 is TGTGCCAGCAGCTTGGTGCAGGGACGGTACACTGAAGCTTTCTTT.

The CDR3 protein is CASSLDTDTQYF. The CDR3 DNA follows: TGTGCCAGCAGTTTAGACACAGATACGCAGTATTTT. The V call is TRBV28, the J call TRBJ2-3; D not resolved. The length of the CDR3 is 12 residues. Germline values: CDR1 MDHEN, CDR2 SYDVKM. V was trimmed by 2 bases and J by 2 bases, leaving 2 bases between them.

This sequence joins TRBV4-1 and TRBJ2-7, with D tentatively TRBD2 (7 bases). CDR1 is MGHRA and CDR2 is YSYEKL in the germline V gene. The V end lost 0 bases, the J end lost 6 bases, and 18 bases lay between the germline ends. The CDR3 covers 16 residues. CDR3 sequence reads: CASSQERGGAVREQYF. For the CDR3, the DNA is TGCGCCAGCAGCCAAGAACGAGGGGGGGCGGTACGCGAGCAGTACTTC.

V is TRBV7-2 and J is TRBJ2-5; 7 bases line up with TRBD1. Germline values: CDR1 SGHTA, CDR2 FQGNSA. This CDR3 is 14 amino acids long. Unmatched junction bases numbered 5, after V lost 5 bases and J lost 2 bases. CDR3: CASSPKTGQETQYF. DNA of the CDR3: TGTGCCAGCAGCCCGAAGACAGGGCAAGAGACCCAGTACTTC. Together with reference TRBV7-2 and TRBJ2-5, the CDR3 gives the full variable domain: GAGVSQSPSNKVTEKGKDVELRCDPISGHTALYWYRQSLGQGLEFLIYFQGNSAPDKSGLPSDRFSAERTGGSVSTLTIQRTQQEDSAVYLCASSPKTGQETQYFGPGTRLLVL.